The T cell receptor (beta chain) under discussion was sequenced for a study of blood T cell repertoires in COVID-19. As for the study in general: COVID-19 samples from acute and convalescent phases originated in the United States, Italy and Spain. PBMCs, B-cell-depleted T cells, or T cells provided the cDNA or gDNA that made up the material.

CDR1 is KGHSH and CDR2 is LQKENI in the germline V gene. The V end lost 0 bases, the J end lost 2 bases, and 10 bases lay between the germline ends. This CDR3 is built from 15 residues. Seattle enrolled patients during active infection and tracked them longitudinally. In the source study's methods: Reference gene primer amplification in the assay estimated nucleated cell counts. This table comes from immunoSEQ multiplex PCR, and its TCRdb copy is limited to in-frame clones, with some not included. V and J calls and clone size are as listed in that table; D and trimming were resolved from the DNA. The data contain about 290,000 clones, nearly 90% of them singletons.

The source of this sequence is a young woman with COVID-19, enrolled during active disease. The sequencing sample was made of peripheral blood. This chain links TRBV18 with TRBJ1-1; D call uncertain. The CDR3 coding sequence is TGTGCCAGCTCACCACCCCGACACCCAAACACTGAAGCTTTCTTT. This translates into CASSPPRHPNTEAFF.